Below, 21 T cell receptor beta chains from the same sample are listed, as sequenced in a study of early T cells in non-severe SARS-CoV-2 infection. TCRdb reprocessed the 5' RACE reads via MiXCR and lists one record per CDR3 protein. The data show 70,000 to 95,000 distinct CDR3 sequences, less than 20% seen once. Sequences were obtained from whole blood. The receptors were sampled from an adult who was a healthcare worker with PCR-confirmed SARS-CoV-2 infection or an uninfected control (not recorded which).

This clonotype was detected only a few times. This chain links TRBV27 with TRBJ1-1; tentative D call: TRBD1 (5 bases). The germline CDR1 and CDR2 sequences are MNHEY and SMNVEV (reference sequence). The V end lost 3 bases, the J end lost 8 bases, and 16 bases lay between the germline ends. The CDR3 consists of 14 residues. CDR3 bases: TGTGCCAGCAGTTTCCGAGGACCGGGGACCGAAGCTTTCTTT. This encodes CASSFRGPGTEAFF.

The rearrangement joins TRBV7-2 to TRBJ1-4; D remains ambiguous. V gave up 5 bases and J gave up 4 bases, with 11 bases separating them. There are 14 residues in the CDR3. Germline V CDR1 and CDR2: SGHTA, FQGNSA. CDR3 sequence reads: CASSRERYNEKLFF. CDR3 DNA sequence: TGTGCCAGCAGCAGGGAGCGTTATAATGAAAAACTGTTTTTT.

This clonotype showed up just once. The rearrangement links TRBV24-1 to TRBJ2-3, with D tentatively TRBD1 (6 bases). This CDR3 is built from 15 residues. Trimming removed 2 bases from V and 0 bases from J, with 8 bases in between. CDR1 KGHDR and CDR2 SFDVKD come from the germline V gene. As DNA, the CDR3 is TGTGCCACCAGTGATTACGGGACAAGCACAGATACGCAGTATTTT. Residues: CATSDYGTSTDTQYF.

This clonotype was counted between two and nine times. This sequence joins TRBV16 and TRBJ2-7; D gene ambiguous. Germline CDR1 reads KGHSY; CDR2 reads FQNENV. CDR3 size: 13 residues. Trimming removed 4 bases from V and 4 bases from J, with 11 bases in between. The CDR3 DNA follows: TGTGCCAGCAGCCCCCTACGTGGATACGAGCAGTACTTC. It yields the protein CASSPLRGYEQYF.

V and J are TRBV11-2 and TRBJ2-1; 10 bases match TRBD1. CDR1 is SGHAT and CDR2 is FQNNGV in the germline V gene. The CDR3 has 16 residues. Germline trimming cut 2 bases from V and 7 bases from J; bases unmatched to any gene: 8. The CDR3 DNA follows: TGTGCCAGCAGCTTATCGGGACAGGGGCCCCTTAATGAGCAGTTCTTC. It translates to CASSLSGQGPLNEQFF.

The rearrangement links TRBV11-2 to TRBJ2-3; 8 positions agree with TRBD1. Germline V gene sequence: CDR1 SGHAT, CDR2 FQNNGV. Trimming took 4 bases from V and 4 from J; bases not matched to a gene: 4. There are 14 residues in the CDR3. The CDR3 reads CASSWTGKADTQYF. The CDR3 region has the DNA TGTGCCAGCAGCTGGACAGGGAAAGCAGATACGCAGTATTTT.

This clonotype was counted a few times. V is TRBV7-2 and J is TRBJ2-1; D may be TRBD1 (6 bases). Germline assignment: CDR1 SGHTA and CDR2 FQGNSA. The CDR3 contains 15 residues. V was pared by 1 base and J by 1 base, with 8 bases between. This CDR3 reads CASSLGGGSYNEQFF. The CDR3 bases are TGTGCCAGCAGCTTAGGAGGGGGATCCTACAATGAGCAGTTCTTC.

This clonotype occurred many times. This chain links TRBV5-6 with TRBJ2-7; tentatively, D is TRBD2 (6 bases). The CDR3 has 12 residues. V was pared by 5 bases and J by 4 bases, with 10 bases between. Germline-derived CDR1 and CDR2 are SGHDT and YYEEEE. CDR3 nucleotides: TGTGCCAGCAGGTACGGGACTTACGAGCAGTACTTC. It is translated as CASRYGTYEQYF.

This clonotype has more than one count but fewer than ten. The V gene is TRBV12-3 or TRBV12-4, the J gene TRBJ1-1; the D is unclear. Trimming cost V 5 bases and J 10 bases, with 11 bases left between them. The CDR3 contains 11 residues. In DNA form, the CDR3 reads TGTGCCAGCAGTCCCGACTTGGGAGCTTTCTTT. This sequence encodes CASSPDLGAFF.

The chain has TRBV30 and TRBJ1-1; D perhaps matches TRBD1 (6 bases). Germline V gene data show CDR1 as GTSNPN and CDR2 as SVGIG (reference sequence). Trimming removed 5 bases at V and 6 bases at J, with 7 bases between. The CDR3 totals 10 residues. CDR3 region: CAWGQSEAFF. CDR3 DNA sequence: TGTGCCTGGGGACAGTCTGAAGCTTTCTTT.

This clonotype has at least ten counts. This CDR3 is CASSDGGTTGELFF. CDR3 coding DNA: TGTGCCAGCAGCGACGGGGGGACGACCGGGGAGCTGTTTTTT. V is TRBV2 and J is TRBJ2-2; 7 nucleotides agree with TRBD2. The CDR3 consists of 14 residues. The ends lost 6 bases at V and 5 bases at J; junction bases unmatched: 6. Germline V gene lookup returns CDR1 SNHLY and CDR2 FYNNEI.

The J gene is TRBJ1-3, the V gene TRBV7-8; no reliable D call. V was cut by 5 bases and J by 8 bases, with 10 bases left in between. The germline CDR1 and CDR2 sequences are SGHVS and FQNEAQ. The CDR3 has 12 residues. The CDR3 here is CASSSHRDTIYF. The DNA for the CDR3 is TGTGCCAGCAGCAGCCACCGGGACACCATATATTTT.

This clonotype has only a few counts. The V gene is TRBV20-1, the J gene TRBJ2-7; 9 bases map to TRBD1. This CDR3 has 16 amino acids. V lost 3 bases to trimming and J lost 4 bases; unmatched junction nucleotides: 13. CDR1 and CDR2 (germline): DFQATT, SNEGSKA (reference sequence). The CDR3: CSASRVTGGAAYEQYF. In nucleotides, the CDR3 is TGCAGTGCTAGTAGGGTAACAGGGGGCGCCGCTTACGAGCAGTACTTC.

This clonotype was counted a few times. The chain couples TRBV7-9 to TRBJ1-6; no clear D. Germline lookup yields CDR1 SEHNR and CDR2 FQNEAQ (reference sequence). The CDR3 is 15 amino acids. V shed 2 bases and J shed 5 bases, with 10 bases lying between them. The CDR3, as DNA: TGTGCCAGCAGCTTACGCAGGTCGGATAATTCACCCCTCCACTTT. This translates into CASSLRRSDNSPLHF.

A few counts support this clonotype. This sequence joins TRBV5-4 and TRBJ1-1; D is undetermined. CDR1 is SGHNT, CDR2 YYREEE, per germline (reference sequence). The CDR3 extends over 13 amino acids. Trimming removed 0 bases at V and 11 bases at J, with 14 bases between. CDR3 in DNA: TGTGCCAGCAGCTTGGGACGGGAGCGCTTGGCTTTCTTT. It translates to CASSLGRERLAFF.

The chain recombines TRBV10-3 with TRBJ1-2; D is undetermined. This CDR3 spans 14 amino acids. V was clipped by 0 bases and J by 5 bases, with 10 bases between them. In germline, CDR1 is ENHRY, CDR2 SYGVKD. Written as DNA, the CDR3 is TGTGCCATCAGTGAGTCGGGCGCACCTTATGGCTACACCTTC. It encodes CAISESGAPYGYTF.

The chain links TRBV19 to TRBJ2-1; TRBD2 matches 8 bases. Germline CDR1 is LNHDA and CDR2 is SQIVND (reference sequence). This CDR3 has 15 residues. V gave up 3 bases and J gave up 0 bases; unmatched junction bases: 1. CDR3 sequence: CASSIGGGSYNEQFF. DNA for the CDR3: TGTGCCAGTAGTATCGGGGGGGGCTCCTACAATGAGCAGTTCTTC.

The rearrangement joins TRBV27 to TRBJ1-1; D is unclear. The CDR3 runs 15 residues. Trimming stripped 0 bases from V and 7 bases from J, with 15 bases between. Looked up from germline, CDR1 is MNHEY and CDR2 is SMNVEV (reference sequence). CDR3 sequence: CASSLSFREAFEAFF. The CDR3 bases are TGTGCCAGCAGTTTATCGTTTCGGGAGGCGTTTGAAGCTTTCTTT.

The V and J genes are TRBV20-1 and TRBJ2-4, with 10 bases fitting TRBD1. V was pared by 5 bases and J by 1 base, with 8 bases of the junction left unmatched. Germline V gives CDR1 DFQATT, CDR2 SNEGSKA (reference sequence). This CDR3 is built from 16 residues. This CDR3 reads CSARAPGQGAKNIQYF. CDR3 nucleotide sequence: TGCAGTGCTCGCGCCCCGGGACAGGGGGCCAAAAACATTCAGTACTTC.

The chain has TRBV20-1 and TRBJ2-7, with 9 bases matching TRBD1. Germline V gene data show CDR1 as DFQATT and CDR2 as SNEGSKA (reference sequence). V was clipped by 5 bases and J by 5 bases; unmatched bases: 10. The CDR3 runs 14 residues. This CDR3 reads CSARTGTGLNEQYF. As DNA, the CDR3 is TGCAGTGCTCGCACCGGGACAGGGCTGAACGAGCAGTACTTC.

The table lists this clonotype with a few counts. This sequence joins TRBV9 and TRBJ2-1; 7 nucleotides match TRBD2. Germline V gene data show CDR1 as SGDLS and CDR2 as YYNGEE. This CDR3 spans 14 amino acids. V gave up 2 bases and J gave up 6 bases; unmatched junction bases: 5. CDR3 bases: TGTGCCAGCAGCGTCGACGGGGGGTTCAATGAGCAGTTCTTC. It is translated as CASSVDGGFNEQFF. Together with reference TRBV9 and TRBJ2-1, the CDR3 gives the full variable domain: DSGVTQTPKHLITATGQRVTLRCSPRSGDLSVYWYQQSLDQGLQFLIQYYNGEERAKGNILERFSAQQFPDLHSELNLSSLELGDSALYFCASSVDGGFNEQFFGPGTRLTVL.